This T cell receptor beta chain was observed in a study of patients and donors after allogeneic stem cell transplantation. MiXCR was run by TCRdb on the RT-PCR reads, yielding one entry per CDR3 protein. This table has some 160,000 distinct CDR3 sequences, roughly 24% appearing once. The germline V gene has CDR1 SGHTA and CDR2 FQGTGA. Trimming took 1 base from V and 4 from J, leaving 10 bases between them. The CDR3 has 14 amino acids. The source is a human donor who was either an allogeneic HSCT recipient or a stem cell or donor lymphocyte infusion donor (not recorded which). It is not recorded whose cells these are; they may come from a transplant donor. V usage is TRBV7-3 and J usage is TRBJ1-1, with D possibly matching TRBD1 (5 bases). The specimen was blood, either unsorted or a sorted T cell fraction (not recorded which). CDR3 amino acids: CASSLSPGTTEAFF. Here the CDR3 DNA reads TGTGCCAGCAGCTTAAGCCCGGGGACCACTGAAGCTTTCTTT.